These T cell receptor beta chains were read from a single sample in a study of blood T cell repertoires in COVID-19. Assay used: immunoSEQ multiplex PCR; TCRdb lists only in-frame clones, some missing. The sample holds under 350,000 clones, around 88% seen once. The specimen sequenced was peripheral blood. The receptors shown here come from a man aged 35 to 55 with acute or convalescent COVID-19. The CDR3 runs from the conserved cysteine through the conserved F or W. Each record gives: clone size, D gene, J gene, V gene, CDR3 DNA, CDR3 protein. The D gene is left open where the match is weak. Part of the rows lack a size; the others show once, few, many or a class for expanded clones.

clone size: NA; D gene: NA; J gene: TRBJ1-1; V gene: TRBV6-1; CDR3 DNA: TGTGCCAGCAGTGAAGCGGGGAACAGGGTGCCGAACACTGAAGCTTTCTTT; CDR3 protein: CASSEAGNRVPNTEAFF
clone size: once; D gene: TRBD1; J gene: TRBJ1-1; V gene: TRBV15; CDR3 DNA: TGTGCCACCATCAAAGGGACAGGGGGGTCGAACACTGAAGCTTTCTTT; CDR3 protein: CATIKGTGGSNTEAFF
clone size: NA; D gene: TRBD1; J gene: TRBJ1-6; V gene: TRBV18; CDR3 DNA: TGTGCCAGCTCACCCTCGGGACAGATTAATTCACCCCTCCACTTT; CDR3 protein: CASSPSGQINSPLHF
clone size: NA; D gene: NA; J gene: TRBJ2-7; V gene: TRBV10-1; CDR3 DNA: TGCGCCAGCAGTGAAGGAGGGGATGGGTACGAGCAGTACTTC; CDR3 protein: CASSEGGDGYEQYF
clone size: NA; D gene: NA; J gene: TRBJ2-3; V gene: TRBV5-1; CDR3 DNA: TGCGCCAGCAGCTTGGGCAGGTACACAGATACGCAGTATTTT; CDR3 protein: CASSLGRYTDTQYF
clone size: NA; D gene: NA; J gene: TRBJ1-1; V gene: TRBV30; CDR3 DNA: TGTGCCTGGGGTCTAGCGGGGCAGCCATACACTGAAGCTTTCTTT; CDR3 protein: CAWGLAGQPYTEAFF
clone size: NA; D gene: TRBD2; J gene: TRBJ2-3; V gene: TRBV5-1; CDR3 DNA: TGCGCCAGCAGCTTGGGAGAAGCGGGGGCAATGGGGTATTTT; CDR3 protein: CASSLGEAGAMGYF
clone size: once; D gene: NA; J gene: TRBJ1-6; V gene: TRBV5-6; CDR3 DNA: TGTGCCAGCAGCTTGTTCCTTAGCTCCTATAATTCACCCCTCCACTTT; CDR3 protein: CASSLFLSSYNSPLHF
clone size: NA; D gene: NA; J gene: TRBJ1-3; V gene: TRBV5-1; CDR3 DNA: TGCGCCAGCACTGAACCGGGGGGAAACACCATATATTTT; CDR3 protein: CASTEPGGNTIYF
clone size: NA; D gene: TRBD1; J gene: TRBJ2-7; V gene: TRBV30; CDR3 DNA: TGTGCCTGGACCCGCCCCGGGACAGTCCCCGGTATGAGCCGGTACGAGCAGTACTTC; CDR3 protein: CAWTRPGTVPGMSRYEQYF
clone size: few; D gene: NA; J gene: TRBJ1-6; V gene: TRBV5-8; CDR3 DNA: TGTGCCAGCAGCTTGGTGAGTCGGGTGAATTCACCCCTCCACTTT; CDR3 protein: CASSLVSRVNSPLHF
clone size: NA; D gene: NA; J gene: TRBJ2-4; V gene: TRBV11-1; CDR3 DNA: TGTGCCAGCAGCGCAGGACAGTATCAGAACATTCAGTACTTC; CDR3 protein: CASSAGQYQNIQYF
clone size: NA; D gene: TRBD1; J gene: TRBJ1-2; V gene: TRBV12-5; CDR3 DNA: TGTGCTAGTGTCGGGGACAGCTTCTATGGCTACACCTTC; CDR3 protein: CASVGDSFYGYTF
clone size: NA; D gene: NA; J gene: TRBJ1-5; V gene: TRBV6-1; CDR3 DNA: TGTGCCAGCAGTGAAATGGTAGATCAGCCCCAGCATTTT; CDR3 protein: CASSEMVDQPQHF
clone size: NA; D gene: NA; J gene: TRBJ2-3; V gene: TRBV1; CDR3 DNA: TGCACCAGCAGCCAAGATAAAGGTAATGGGACAGGGGGATGCACAGATACGCAGTATTTT; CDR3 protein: CTSSQDKGNGTGGCTDTQYF
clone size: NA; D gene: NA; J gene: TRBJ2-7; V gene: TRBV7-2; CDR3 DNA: TGTGCCAGCAGCGCCCAGGCAGGGTTGTCCTACGAGCAGTACTTC; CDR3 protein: CASSAQAGLSYEQYF
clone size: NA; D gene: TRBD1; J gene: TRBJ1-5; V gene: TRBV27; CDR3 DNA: TGTGCCTTTCGGACTCGGGACAGCTATAGCAATCAGCCCCAGCATTTT; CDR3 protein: CAFRTRDSYSNQPQHF
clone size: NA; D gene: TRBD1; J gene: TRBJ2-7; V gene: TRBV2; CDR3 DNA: TGTGCCAGCAGTCCCTTCGACAGGGAAGGCGAGCAGTACTTC; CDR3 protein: CASSPFDREGEQYF
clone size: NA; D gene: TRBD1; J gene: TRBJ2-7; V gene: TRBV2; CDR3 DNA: TGTGCCAGCAGCGCTAACAGAGGACAGGGGGTTTTCTACGAGCAGTACTTC; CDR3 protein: CASSANRGQGVFYEQYF
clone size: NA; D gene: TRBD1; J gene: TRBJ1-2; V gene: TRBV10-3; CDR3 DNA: TGTGCCATCAGTACAGGGGGAGAAGACGGCTACACCTTC; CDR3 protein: CAISTGGEDGYTF
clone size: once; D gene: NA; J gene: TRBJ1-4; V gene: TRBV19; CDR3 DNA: TGTGCCAGTAGTATCACTGCAACTAATGAAAAACTGTTTTTT; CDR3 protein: CASSITATNEKLFF
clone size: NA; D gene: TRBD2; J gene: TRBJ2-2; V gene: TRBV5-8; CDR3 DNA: TGTGCCAGCAGCCCAGCGGGGGGACCGAACACCGGGGAGCTGTTTTTT; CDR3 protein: CASSPAGGPNTGELFF
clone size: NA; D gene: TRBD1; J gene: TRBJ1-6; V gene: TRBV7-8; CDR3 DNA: TGTGCCAGCTCGCCAAGGGGACAGGGAAATTCACCCCTCCACTTT; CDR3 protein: CASSPRGQGNSPLHF
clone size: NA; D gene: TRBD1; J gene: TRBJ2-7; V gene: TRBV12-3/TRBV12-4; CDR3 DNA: TGTGCCAGCAGTCCGGGACAGACCTACGAGCAGTACTTC; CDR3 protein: CASSPGQTYEQYF
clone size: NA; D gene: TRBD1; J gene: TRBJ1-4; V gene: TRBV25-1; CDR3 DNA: TGTGCCAGCGCCGGGACAGCTAATGAAAAACTGTTTTTT; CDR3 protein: CASAGTANEKLFF
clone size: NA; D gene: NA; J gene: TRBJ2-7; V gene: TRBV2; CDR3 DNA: TGTGCCAGCAGTGTGGACAGCTCCTACGAGCAGTACTTC; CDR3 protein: CASSVDSSYEQYF
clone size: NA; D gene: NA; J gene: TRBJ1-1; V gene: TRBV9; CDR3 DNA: TGTGCCAGCAGCACCTGCCCCCCACGGAGCGACACTGAAGCTTTCTTT; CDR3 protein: CASSTCPPRSDTEAFF
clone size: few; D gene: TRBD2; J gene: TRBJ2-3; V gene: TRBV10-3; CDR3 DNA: TGTGCCATCAGTGACAGAAATCTAGCGGGCGGGACAGATACGCAGTATTTT; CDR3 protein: CAISDRNLAGGTDTQYF
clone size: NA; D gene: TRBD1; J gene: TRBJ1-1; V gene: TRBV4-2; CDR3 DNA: TGTGCCAGCAGCCACGGAAGGACAGGGAGGAACACTGAAGCTTTCTTT; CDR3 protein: CASSHGRTGRNTEAFF
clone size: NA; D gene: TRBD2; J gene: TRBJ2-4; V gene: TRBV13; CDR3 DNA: TGTGCCAGCAGCCCTTGGACTAGCGAGTCCAAAAACATTCAGTACTTC; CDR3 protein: CASSPWTSESKNIQYF
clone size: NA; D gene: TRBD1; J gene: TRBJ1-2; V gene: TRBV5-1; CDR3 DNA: TGCGCCAGCAGCATACAGGGGACTAACTATGGCTACACCTTC; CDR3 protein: CASSIQGTNYGYTF
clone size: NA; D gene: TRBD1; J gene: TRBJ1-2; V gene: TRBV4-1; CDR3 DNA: TGCGCCAGCAGCCAGACCCCGGGACAGGGGGCTTACACCTTC; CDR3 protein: CASSQTPGQGAYTF
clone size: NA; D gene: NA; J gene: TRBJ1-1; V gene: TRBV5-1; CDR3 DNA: TGCGCCAGCACGGTAAACCAGAACACTGAAGCTTTCTTT; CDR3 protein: CASTVNQNTEAFF
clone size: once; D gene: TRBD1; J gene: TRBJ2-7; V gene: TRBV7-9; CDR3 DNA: TGTGCCAGCAGCCGGGGGACAGGATTTTCCTACGAGCAGTACTTC; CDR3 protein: CASSRGTGFSYEQYF
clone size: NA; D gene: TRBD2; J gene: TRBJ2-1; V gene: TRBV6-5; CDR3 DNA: TGTGCCAGCAGACTAGCGGTCGCCAATGAGCAGTTCTTC; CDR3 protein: CASRLAVANEQFF
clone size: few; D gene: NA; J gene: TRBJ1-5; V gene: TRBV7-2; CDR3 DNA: TGTGCCAGCAGCTTCGGACAGAATCAGCCCCAGCATTTT; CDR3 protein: CASSFGQNQPQHF
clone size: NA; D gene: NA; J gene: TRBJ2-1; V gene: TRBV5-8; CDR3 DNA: TGTGCCAGCAGCTCGCTACGGGGGTACAATGAGCAGTTCTTC; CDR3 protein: CASSSLRGYNEQFF
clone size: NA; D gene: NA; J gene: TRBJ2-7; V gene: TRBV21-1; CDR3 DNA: TGTGCCAGCAGCAAATTCCTCTCCCACGAGAACTACGAGCAGTACTTC; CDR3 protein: CASSKFLSHENYEQYF
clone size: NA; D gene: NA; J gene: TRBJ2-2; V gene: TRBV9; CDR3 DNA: TGTGCCAGCAGCCCACAATTGGGCAGCACCGGGGAGCTGTTTTTT; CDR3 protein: CASSPQLGSTGELFF